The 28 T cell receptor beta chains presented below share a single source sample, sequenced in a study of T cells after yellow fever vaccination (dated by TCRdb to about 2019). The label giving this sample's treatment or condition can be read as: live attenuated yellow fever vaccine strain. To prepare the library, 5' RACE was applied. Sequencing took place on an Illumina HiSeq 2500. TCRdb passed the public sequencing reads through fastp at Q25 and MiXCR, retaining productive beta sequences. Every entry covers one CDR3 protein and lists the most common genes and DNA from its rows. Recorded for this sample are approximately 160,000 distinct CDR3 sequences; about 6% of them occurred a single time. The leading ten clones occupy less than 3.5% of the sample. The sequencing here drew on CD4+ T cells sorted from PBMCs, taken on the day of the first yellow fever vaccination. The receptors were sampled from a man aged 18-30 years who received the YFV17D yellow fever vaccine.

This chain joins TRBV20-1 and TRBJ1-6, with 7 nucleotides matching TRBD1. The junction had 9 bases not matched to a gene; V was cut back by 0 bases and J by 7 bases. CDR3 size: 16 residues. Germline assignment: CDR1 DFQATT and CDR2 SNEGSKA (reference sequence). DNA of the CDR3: TGCAGTGCTAGAGACGGAAGACAGGGATCAAATTCACCCCTCCACTTT. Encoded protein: CSARDGRQGSNSPLHF.

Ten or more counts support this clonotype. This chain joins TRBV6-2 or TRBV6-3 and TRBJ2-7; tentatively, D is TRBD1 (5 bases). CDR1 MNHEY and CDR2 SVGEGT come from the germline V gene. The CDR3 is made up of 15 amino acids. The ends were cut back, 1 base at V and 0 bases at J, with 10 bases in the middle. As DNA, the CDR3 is TGTGCCAGCAGTTACTTTAGGGGAAACTCCTACGAGCAGTACTTC. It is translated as CASSYFRGNSYEQYF.

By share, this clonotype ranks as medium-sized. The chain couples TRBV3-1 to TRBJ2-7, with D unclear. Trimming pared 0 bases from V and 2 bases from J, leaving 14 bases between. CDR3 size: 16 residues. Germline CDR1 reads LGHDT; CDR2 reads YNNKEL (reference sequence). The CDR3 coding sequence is TGTGCCAGCAGCCAAGATTTACCGCCTGCTACCTACGAGCAGTACGTC. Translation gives CASSQDLPPATYEQYV.

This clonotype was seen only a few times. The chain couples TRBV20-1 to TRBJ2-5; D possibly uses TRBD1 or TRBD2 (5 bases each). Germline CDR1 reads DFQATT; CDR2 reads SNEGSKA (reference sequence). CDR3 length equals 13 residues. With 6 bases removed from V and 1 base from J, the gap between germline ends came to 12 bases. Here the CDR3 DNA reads TGCAGTGCCAGGATGGGGGTCCAAGAGACCCAGTACTTC. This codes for CSARMGVQETQYF.

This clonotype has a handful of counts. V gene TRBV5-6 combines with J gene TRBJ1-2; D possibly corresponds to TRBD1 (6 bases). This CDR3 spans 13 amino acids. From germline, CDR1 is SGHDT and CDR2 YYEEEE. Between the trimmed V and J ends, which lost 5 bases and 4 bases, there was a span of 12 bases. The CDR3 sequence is CASRRGGLYGYTF. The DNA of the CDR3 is TGTGCCAGCAGGAGGGGGGGGCTCTATGGCTACACCTTC. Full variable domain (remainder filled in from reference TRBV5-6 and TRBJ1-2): DAGVTQSPTHLIKTRGQQVTLRCSPKSGHDTVSWYQQALGQGPQFIFQYYEEEERQRGNFPDRFSGHQFPNYSSELNVNALLLGDSALYLCASRRGGLYGYTFGSGTRLTVV.

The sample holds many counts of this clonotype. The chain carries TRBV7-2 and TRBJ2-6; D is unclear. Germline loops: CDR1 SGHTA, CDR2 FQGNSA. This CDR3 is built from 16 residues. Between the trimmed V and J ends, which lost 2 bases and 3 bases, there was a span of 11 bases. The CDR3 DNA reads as TGTGCCAGCAGCTTATTGAGTTGGGATGGGGCCAACGTCCTGACTTTC. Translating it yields CASSLLSWDGANVLTF.

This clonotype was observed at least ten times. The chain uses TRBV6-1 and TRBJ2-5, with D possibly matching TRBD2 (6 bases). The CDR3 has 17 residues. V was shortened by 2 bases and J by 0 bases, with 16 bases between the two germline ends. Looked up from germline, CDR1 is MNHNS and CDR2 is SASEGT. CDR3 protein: CASSEQRRDLYQETQYF. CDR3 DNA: TGTGCCAGCAGTGAACAGAGGCGGGATTTATACCAAGAGACCCAGTACTTC.

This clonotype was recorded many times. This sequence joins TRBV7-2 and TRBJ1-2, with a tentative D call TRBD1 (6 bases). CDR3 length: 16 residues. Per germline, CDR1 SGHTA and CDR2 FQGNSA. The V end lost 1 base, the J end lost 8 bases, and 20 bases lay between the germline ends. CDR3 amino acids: CASSLVAGGQVLGYTF. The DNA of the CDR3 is TGTGCCAGCAGCTTAGTGGCTGGGGGGCAAGTACTCGGCTACACCTTC.

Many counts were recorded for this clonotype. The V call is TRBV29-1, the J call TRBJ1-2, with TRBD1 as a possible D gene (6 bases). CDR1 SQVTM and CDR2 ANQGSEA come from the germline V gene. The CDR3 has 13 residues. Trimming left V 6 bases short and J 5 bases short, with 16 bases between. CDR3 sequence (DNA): TGCAGCGTCAAGACATGGGGGGCGTATGGCTACACCTTC. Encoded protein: CSVKTWGAYGYTF.

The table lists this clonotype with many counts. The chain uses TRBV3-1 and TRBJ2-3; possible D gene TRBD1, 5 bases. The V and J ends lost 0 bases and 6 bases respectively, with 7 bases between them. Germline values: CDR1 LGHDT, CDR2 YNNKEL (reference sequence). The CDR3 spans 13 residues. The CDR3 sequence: CASSQDRGDTQYF. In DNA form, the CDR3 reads TGTGCCAGCAGCCAAGATAGGGGTGATACGCAGTATTTT.

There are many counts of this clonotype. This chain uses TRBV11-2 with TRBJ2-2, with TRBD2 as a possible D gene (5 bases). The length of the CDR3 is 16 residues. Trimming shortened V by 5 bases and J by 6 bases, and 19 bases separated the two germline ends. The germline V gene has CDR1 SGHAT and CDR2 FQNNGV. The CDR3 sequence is CASSVRAPGVAGELFF. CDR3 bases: TGTGCCAGCAGCGTGAGGGCTCCCGGGGTCGCCGGGGAGCTGTTTTTT.

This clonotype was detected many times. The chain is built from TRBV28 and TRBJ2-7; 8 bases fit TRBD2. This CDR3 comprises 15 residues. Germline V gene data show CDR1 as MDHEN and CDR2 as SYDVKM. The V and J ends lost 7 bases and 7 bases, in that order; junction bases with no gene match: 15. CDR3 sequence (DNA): TGTGCCAGCACCTTGGGGAGCGGGGGACCGGGGGAGCAGTACGTC. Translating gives CASTLGSGGPGEQYV.

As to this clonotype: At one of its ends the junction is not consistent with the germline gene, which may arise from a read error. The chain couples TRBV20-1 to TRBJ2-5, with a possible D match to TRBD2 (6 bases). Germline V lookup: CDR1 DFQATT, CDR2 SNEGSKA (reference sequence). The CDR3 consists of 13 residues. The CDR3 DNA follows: TGCAGTGCGAGAGGGGTAGCGGAAGAGACCCAGTACTTC. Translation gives CSARGVAEETQYF.

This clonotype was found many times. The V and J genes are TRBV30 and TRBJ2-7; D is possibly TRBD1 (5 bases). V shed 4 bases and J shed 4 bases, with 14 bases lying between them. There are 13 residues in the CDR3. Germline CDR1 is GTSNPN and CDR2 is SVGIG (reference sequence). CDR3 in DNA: TGTGCCTGGACCGACCTTAGGGGTTACGAGCAGTACTTC. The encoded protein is CAWTDLRGYEQYF.

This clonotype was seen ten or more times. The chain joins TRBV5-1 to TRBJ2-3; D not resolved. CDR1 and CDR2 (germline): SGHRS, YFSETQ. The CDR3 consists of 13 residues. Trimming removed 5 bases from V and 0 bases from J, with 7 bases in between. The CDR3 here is CASRRSSTDTQYF. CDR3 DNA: TGCGCCAGCAGGAGATCTAGCACAGATACGCAGTATTTT.

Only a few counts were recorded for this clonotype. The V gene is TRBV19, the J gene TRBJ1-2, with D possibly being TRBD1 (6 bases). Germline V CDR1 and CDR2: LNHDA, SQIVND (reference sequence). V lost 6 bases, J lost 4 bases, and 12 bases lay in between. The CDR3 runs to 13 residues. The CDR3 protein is CASSNRDFYGYTF. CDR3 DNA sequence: TGTGCCAGTAGCAACAGGGACTTCTATGGCTACACCTTC.

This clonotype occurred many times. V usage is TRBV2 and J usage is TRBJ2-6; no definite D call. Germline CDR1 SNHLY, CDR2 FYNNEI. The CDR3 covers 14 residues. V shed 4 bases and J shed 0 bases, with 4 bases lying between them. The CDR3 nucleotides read TGTGCCAGCAGTGCGAGCTCTGGGGCCAACGTCCTGACTTTC. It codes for CASSASSGANVLTF.

This chain's CDR3 is CSARRGGQANSPLHF. For the CDR3, the DNA is TGCAGTGCTAGGAGGGGGGGACAGGCCAATTCACCCCTCCACTTT. The V gene is TRBV20-1, the J gene TRBJ1-6; 8 bases match TRBD1. Germline V gene sequence: CDR1 DFQATT, CDR2 SNEGSKA (reference sequence). The trim removed 3 bases at V and 7 bases at J, leaving 8 bases unmatched. CDR3 length: 15 amino acids.

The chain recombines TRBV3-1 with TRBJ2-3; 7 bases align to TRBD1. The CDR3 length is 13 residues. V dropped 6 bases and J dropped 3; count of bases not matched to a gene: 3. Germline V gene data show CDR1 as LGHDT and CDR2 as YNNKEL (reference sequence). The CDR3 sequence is CASRPGGTDTQYF. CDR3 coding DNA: TGTGCCAGCAGACCAGGGGGTACAGATACGCAGTATTTT.

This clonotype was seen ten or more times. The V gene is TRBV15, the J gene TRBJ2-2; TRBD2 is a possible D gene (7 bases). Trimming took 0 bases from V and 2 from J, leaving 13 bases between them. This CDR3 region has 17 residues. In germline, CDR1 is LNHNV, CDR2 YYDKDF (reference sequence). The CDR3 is CATSRDGAGANTGELFF. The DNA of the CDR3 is TGTGCCACCAGCAGAGATGGGGCGGGGGCCAACACCGGGGAGCTGTTTTTT.

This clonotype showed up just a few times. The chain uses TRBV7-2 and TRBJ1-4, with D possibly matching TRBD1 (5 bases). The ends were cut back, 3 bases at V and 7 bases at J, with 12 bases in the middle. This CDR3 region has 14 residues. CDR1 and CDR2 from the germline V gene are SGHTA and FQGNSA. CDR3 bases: TGTGCCAGCAGCTTCGGGGGGGGAGGTGAAAAACTGTTTTTT. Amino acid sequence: CASSFGGGGEKLFF. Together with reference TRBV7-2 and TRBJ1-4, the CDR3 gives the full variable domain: GAGVSQSPSNKVTEKGKDVELRCDPISGHTALYWYRQSLGQGLEFLIYFQGNSAPDKSGLPSDRFSAERTGGSVSTLTIQRTQQEDSAVYLCASSFGGGGEKLFFGSGTQLSVL.

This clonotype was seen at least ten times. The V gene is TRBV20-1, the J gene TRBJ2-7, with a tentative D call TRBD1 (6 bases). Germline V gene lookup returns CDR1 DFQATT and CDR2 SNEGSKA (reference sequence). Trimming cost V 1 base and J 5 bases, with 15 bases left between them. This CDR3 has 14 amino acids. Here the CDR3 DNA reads TGCAGTGCTAGAGCGACAGGCCCTCGCGACGAGCAGTACTTC. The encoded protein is CSARATGPRDEQYF.

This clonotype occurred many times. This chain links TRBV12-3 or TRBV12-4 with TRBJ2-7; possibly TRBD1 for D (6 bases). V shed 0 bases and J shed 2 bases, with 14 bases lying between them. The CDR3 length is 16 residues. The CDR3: CASSLARRDITYEQYV. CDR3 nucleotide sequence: TGTGCCAGCAGTTTAGCTCGCCGGGACATTACCTACGAGCAGTACGTC.

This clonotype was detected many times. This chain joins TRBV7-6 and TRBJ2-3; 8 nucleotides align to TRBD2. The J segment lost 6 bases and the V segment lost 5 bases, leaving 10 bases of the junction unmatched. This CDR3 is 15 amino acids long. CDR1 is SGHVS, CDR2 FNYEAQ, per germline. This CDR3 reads CASSVLAGPGDTQYF. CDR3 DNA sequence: TGTGCCAGCAGCGTATTAGCGGGGCCGGGGGATACGCAGTATTTT.

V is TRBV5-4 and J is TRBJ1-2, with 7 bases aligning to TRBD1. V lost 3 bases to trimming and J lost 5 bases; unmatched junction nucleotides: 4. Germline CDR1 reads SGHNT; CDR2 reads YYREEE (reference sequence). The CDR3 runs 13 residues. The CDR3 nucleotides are TGTGCCAGCAGCTATACAGGGGAGTATGGCTACACCTTC. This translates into CASSYTGEYGYTF.

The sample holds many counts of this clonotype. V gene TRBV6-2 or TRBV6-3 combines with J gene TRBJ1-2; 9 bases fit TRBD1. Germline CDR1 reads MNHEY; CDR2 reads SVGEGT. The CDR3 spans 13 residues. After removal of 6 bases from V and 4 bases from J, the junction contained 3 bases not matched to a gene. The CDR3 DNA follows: TGTGCCAGCAGCGCGGGACAGGGCTATGGCTACACCTTC. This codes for CASSAGQGYGYTF.

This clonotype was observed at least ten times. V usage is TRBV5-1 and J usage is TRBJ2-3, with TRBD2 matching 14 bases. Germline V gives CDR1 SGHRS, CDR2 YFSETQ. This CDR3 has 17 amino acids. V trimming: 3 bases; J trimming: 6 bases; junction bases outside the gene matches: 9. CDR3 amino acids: CASSWGLAGVPPDTQYF. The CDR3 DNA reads TGCGCCAGCAGCTGGGGACTAGCGGGGGTCCCGCCGGATACGCAGTATTTT. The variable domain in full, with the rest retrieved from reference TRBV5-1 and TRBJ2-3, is KAGVTQTPRYLIKTRGQQVTLSCSPISGHRSVSWYQQTPGQGLQFLFEYFSETQRNKGNFPGRFSGRQFSNSRSEMNVSTLELGDSALYLCASSWGLAGVPPDTQYFGPGTRLTVL.

The CDR3 region has the DNA TGTGCCAGCAGCTCGTCTTCAGGGGTCAATCAGCCCCAGCATTTT. It is translated as CASSSSSGVNQPQHF. The rearrangement uses TRBV11-2 and TRBJ1-5; D perhaps matches TRBD1 (6 bases). V lost 4 bases and J 3 bases, leaving 13 bases between the germline ends. Germline CDR1 SGHAT, CDR2 FQNNGV. This CDR3 is built from 15 residues.